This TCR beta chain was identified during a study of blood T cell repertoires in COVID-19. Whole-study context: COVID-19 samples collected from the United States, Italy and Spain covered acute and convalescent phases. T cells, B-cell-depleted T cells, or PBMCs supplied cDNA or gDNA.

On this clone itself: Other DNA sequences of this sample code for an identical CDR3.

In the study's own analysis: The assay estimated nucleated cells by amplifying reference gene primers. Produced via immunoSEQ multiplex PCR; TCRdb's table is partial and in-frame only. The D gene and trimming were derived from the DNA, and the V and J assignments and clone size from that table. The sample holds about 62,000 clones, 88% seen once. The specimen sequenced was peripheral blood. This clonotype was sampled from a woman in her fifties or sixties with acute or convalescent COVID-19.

The CDR3 bases are TGTGCCAGCAGCCCCCGACAGGGCGCAACTAATGAAAAACTGTTTTTT. Residues: CASSPRQGATNEKLFF. V and J are TRBV14 and TRBJ1-4; 7 bases match TRBD1. Trimming cost V 4 bases and J 0 bases; bases outside gene matches: 5. The CDR3 contains 16 residues. Germline-derived CDR1 and CDR2 are SGHDN and FVKESK. The full variable domain, with the rest looked up from reference TRBV14 and TRBJ1-4, is EAGVTQFPSHSVIEKGQTVTLRCDPISGHDNLYWYRRVMGKEIKFLLHFVKESKQDESGMPNNRFLAERTGGTYSTLKVQPAELEDSGVYFCASSPRQGATNEKLFFGSGTQLSVL.